These 7 T cell receptor beta chains share one sample of origin, sequenced in a study of cytomegalovirus exposure and HLA in healthy donors. Researchers ran the PCR with 60 Vbeta and 13 Jbeta primers. Profiling relied on immunoSEQ multiplex PCR, and the TCRdb table lists in-frame clones only, not all of them. Listed are over 200,000 clones; about 1% falls within the top ten. Material: PBMCs. Receptors were obtained from a woman aged 30 to 39 in good health and CMV-seropositive.

V usage is TRBV14 and J usage is TRBJ1-1, with TRBD1 as a possible D gene (6 bases). Germline V lookup: CDR1 SGHDN, CDR2 FVKESK. Deletions cut 4 bases from V and 7 bases from J, with 13 bases between. The CDR3 consists of 13 residues. CDR3 sequence reads: CASSLIQGVEAFF. In nucleotides, the CDR3 is TGTGCCAGCAGCCTAATACAGGGAGTTGAAGCTTTCTTT.

The CDR3 coding sequence is TGTGCCAGCAGCTCTCTTACGTCCCAGGTAGTCCCGTACTTC. It yields the protein CASSSLTSQVVPYF. V usage is TRBV7-9 and J usage is TRBJ2-7; D ambiguous. The CDR3 is made up of 14 amino acids. Germline V lookup: CDR1 SEHNR, CDR2 FQNEAQ (reference sequence). Trimming removed 4 bases at V and 12 bases at J, with 22 bases between. The full variable domain, rest sourced from reference TRBV7-9 and TRBJ2-7, is DTGVSQNPRHKITKRGQNVTFRCDPISEHNRLYWYRQTLGQGPEFLTYFQNEAQLEKSRLLSDRFSAERPKGSFSTLEIQRTEQGDSAMYLCASSSLTSQVVPYFGPGTRLTVT.

The chain employs TRBV27 and TRBJ1-1, with 11 bases that match TRBD1. CDR1 and CDR2 (germline): MNHEY, SMNVEV (reference sequence). V was pared by 3 bases and J by 3 bases, with 3 bases of the junction left unmatched. The CDR3 consists of 15 residues. CDR3 residues: CASSLGQGGDTEAFF. The CDR3 DNA sequence: TGTGCCAGCAGTTTGGGACAGGGGGGCGACACTGAAGCTTTCTTT.

This sequence joins TRBV29-1 and TRBJ2-1; TRBD2 agrees at 11 bases. CDR1 is SQVTM, CDR2 ANQGSEA, per germline. The CDR3 is 14 amino acids. The V segment lost 6 bases and the J segment 4 bases; nucleotides outside the gene matches: 5. CDR3 bases: TGCAGCGTGGAGACTAGCGGGATTTACAATGAGCAGTTCTTC. It translates to CSVETSGIYNEQFF.

The rearrangement links TRBV6-1 to TRBJ1-4; 7 bases agree with TRBD1. Germline V gene data show CDR1 as MNHNS and CDR2 as SASEGT. Trimming took 3 bases from V and 6 from J; bases not matched to a gene: 4. The CDR3 runs to 14 residues. Here the CDR3 reads CASSEKGGDEKLFF. The CDR3 DNA reads as TGTGCCAGCAGTGAGAAAGGGGGCGATGAAAAACTGTTTTTT.

The chain is built from TRBV19 and TRBJ2-3, with D possibly TRBD1 on 7 matching bases. Looked up from germline, CDR1 is LNHDA and CDR2 is SQIVND (reference sequence). V lost 5 bases and J lost 6, with 12 bases in between. The CDR3 extends over 13 amino acids. CDR3 protein: CASSGGTADTQYF. In DNA, the CDR3 is TGTGCCAGTAGTGGCGGGACAGCGGATACGCAGTATTTT.

The chain has TRBV5-1 and TRBJ2-5, with 11 bases fitting TRBD2. With V trimmed by 0 bases and J by 2 bases, 6 bases remained unmatched. CDR1 is SGHRS, CDR2 YFSETQ, per germline. The CDR3 totals 17 residues. CDR3 bases: TGCGCCAGCAGCTTGGAGATAGCGGGAGGGACACAAGAGACCCAGTACTTC. This gives the protein CASSLEIAGGTQETQYF.